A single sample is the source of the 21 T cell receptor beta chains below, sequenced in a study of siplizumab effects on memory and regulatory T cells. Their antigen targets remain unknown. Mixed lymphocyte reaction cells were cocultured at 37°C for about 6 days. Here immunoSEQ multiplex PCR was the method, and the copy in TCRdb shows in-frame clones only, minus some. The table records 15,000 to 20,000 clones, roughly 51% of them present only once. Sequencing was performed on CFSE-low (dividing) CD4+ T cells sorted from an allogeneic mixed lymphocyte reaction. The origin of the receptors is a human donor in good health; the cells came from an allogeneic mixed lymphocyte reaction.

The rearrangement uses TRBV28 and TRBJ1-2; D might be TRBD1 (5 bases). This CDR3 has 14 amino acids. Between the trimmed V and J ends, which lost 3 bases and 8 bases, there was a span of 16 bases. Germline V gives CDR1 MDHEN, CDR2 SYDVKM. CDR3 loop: CASSFLGGQPGYTF. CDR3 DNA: TGTGCCAGCAGTTTCTTAGGTGGACAACCGGGCTACACCTTC.

The chain's CDR3 is CASSPGLGWGNTEAFF. CDR3 sequence (DNA): TGTGCCAGCTCACCGGGACTGGGTTGGGGTAACACTGAAGCTTTCTTT. This sequence joins TRBV18 and TRBJ1-1; D might be TRBD1 (5 bases). Germline V gives CDR1 KGHSH, CDR2 LQKENI. The V end lost 3 bases, the J end lost 2 bases, and 16 bases lay between the germline ends. There are 16 residues in the CDR3.

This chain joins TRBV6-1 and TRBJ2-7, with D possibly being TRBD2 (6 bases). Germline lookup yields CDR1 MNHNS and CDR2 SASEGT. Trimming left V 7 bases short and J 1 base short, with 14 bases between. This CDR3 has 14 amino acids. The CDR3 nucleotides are TGTGCCAGCACCTCCCCCCGGGGGTCCTACGAGCAGTACTTC. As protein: CASTSPRGSYEQYF.

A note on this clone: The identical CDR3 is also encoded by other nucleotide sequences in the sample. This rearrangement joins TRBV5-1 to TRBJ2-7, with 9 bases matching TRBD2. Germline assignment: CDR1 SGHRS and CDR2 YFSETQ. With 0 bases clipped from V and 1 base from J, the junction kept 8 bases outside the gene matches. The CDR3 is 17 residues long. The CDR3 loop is CASSLGGGGASSYEQYF. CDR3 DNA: TGCGCCAGCAGCTTGGGAGGCGGGGGGGCGTCTTCCTACGAGCAGTACTTC.

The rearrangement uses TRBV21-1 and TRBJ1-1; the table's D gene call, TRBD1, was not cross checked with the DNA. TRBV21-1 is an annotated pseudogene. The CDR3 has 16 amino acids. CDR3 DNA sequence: TGTGCCAGCAGCAAAGAAAGGTACAGGCAAAACACTGAAGCTTTCTTT. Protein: CASSKERYRQNTEAFF.

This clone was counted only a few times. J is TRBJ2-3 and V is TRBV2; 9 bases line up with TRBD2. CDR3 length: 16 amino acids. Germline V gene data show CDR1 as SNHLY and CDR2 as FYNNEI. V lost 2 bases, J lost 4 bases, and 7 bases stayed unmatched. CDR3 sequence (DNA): TGTGCCAGCAGTGAAATGAGGACTAGCGAGGCAGATACGCAGTATTTT. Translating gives CASSEMRTSEADTQYF.

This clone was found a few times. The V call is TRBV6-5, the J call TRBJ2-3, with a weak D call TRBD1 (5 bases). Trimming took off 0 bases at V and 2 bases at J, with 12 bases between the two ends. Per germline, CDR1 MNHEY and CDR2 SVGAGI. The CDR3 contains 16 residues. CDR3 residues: CASSYSGPRTTDTQYF. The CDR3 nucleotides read TGTGCCAGCAGTTACTCGGGGCCCCGAACCACAGATACGCAGTATTTT.

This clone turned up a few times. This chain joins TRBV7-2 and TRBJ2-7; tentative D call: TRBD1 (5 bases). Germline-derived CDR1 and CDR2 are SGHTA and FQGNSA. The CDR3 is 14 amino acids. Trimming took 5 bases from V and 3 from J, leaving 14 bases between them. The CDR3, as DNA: TGTGCCAGCAGCCCACAGGTTGGTGACTACGAGCAGTACTTC. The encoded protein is CASSPQVGDYEQYF.

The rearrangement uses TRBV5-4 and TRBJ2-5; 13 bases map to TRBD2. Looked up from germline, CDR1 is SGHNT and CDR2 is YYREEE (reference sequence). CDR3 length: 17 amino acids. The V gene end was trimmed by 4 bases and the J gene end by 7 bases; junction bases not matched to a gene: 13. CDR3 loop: CASSAAGTSGVEGTQYF. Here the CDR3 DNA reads TGTGCCAGCAGCGCGGCCGGGACTAGCGGGGTGGAAGGGACCCAGTACTTC.

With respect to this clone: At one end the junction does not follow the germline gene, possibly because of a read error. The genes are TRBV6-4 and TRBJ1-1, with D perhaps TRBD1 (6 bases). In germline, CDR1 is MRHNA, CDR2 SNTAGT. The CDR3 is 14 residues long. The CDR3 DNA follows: TGTGCCATCAGTTTCGACAGGTTGAACACTGAAGCTTTCTTT. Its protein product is CAISFDRLNTEAFF.

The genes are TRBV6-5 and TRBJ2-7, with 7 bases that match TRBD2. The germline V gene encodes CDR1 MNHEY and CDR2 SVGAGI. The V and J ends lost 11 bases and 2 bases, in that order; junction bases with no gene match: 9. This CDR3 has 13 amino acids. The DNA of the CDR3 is TGTGCCGCTTCGGGGGGTCCAGCCTACGAGCAGTACTTC. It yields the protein CAASGGPAYEQYF.

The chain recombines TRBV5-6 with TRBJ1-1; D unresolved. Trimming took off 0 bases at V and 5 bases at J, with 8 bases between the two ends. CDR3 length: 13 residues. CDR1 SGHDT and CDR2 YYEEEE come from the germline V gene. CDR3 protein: CASSLAGVTEAFF. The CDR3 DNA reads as TGTGCCAGCAGCTTGGCAGGTGTAACTGAAGCTTTCTTT. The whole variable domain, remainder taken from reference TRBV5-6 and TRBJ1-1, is DAGVTQSPTHLIKTRGQQVTLRCSPKSGHDTVSWYQQALGQGPQFIFQYYEEEERQRGNFPDRFSGHQFPNYSSELNVNALLLGDSALYLCASSLAGVTEAFFGQGTRLTVV.

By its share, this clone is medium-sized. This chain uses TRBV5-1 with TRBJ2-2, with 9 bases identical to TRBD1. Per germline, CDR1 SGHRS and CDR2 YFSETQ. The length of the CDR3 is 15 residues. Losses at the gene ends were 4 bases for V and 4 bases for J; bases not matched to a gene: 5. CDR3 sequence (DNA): TGCGCCAGCAGCCCCCGGACAGGGGCCACCGGGGAGCTGTTTTTT. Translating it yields CASSPRTGATGELFF.

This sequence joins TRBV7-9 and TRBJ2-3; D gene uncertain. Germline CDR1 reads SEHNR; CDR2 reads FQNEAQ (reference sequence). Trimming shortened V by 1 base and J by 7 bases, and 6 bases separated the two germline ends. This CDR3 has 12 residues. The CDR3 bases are TGTGCCAGCAGCTTAGGTAGAAATACGCAGTATTTT. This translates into CASSLGRNTQYF.

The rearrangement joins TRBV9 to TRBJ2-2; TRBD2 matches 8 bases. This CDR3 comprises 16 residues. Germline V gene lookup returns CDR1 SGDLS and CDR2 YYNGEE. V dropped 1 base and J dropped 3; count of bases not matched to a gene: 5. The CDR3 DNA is TGTGCCAGCAGCGTATTTAGCGGGGTGGACACCGGGGAGCTGTTTTTT. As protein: CASSVFSGVDTGELFF. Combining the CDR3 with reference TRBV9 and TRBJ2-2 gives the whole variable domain DSGVTQTPKHLITATGQRVTLRCSPRSGDLSVYWYQQSLDQGLQFLIQYYNGEERAKGNILERFSAQQFPDLHSELNLSSLELGDSALYFCASSVFSGVDTGELFFGEGSRLTVL.

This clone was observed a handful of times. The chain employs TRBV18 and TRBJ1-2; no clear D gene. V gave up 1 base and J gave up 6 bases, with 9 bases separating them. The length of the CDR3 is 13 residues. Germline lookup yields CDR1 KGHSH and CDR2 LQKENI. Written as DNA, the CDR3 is TGTGCCAGCTCACCACAAAACAGCGATGGCTACACCTTC. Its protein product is CASSPQNSDGYTF. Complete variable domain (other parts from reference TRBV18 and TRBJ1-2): NAGVMQNPRHLVRRRGQEARLRCSPMKGHSHVYWYRQLPEEGLKFMVYLQKENIIDESGMPKERFSAEFPKEGPSILRIQQVVRGDSAAYFCASSPQNSDGYTFGSGTRLTVV.

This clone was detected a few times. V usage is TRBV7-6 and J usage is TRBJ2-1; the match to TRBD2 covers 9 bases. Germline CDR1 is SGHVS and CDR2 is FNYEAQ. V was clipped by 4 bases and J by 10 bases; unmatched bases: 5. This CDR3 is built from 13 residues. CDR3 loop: CASSSGLAGEQFF. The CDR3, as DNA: TGTGCCAGCAGCTCGGGACTAGCTGGCGAGCAGTTCTTC.

CDR3 sequence (DNA): TGTGCCAGCAGCCCCGACAGGCTCCAAGAGACCCAGTACTTC. This gives the protein CASSPDRLQETQYF. The genes are TRBV7-2 and TRBJ2-5; D possibly corresponds to TRBD1 (6 bases). Germline V gene data show CDR1 as SGHTA and CDR2 as FQGNSA. V was clipped by 5 bases and J by 1 base, with 11 bases between them. This CDR3 is built from 14 residues.

The CDR3 sequence is CASSLGVMNEQFF. The CDR3 coding sequence is TGCGCCAGCAGCTTAGGGGTAATGAATGAGCAGTTCTTC. The chain carries TRBV5-1 and TRBJ2-1; weak D call: TRBD1 (5 bases). There are 13 residues in the CDR3. Germline-derived CDR1 and CDR2 are SGHRS and YFSETQ. Trimming took off 2 bases at V and 7 bases at J, with 10 bases between the two ends.

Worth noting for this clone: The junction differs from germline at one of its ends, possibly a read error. In DNA, the CDR3 is TGTGCCAGCAGTTACGATCCAACAACTAATGAAAAACTGTTTTTT. Translation: CASSYDPTTNEKLFF. This chain joins TRBV10-3 and TRBJ1-4, with D uncertain. CDR1 ENHRY and CDR2 SYGVKD come from the germline V gene. The length of the CDR3 is 15 residues.

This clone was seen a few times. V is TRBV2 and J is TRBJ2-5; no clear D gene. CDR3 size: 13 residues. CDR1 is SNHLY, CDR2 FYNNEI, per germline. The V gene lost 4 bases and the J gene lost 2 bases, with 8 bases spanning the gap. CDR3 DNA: TGTGCCAGCAGTGGGCAGAGACAAGAGACCCAGTACTTC. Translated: CASSGQRQETQYF.